The clone carrying this T cell receptor beta chain came up a few times. The antigen is unknown. This sample was included in a study of vaccination and CD4 T cells after COVID-19. Across the whole study: Investigators took post-vaccine samples a median roughly 72 days after dose two, within a range of 14 to 241.

CDR1 is DFQATT, CDR2 SNEGSKA, per germline (reference sequence). The CDR3 loop spans 16 amino acids. V shed 3 bases, J shed 2 bases, and the junction held 9 bases outside the gene matches. Sequencing of the DNA from cultured CD4+ T cells was carried out with the Oncomine TCR Beta short-read assay. TCRdb ran MiXCR on the PCR reads and lists one entry per CDR3 protein. The sample comprises roughly 20,000 distinct CDR3 sequences, 40% to 45% of which are singletons, and 2.5% to 3% rests with the top ten. Described treatment: approximately nine-day PBMC culture with coronavirus spike peptide pools or control peptides (ViraFEST assay). Negative selection yielded CD4+ T cells from day-10 cultures.

The chain uses TRBV20-1 and TRBJ2-5; 10 bases are shared with TRBD2. Sequencing used CD4+ T cells from blood, cultured in vitro, obtained after SARS-CoV-2 vaccination. This receptor was identified in a human donor who had recovered from COVID-19. The CDR3 protein is CSARILAGGRQETQYF. Here the CDR3 DNA reads TGCAGTGCTAGGATTTTAGCGGGGGGAAGACAAGAGACCCAGTACTTC.